A single T cell receptor beta chain is shown here with its context. Its antigen is unknown. There were likely unrecorded immune exposures, though donors were nominally healthy when sampled. Primers: 60 Vbeta forward and 13 Jbeta reverse. The method was immunoSEQ multiplex PCR; TCRdb's version includes in-frame clones alone and lacks a portion of them. The repertoire holds fewer than 200,000 clones, with 70% to 90% as singletons. The germline V gene has CDR1 SGHRS and CDR2 YFSETQ. The CDR3 length is 16 residues. V was pared by 4 bases and J by 0 bases, with 9 bases of the junction left unmatched. The record originates from a study of cytomegalovirus exposure and HLA in healthy donors. Study-wide points: In a later analysis, parvovirus B19, influenza, CMV and Epstein-Barr virus appeared linked to several top co-occurrence clusters. Across donors, most TCRs were seen rarely, yet some public ones were widespread. Later work showed greater clonal expansion in HLA-associated TCR beta chains than in equally common others.

The chain recombines TRBV5-1 with TRBJ2-7; 8 nucleotides line up with TRBD2. The source material was PBMCs. The TCR originated in a woman aged 30 to 39 in good health and CMV-seronegative. CDR3 in amino acids: CASSPGGTGVSYEQYF. The CDR3 DNA is TGCGCCAGCAGCCCGGGGGGGACCGGGGTCTCCTACGAGCAGTACTTC. Combining the CDR3 with reference TRBV5-1 and TRBJ2-7 gives the whole variable domain KAGVTQTPRYLIKTRGQQVTLSCSPISGHRSVSWYQQTPGQGLQFLFEYFSETQRNKGNFPGRFSGRQFSNSRSEMNVSTLELGDSALYLCASSPGGTGVSYEQYFGPGTRLTVT.